This is a list of T cell receptor beta chains from one sample in a study of T cell responses to AZD1222 COVID-19 vaccine. Profiling relied on immunoSEQ multiplex PCR, and the TCRdb table lists in-frame clones only, not all of them. Here the sample spans tens of thousands of clones, over 75% being singletons. The sequencing here drew on peripheral blood, taken 28 days after the second AZD1222 dose. These receptors came from an adult who received the AZD1222 COVID-19 vaccine. The CDR3 runs from the conserved cysteine through the conserved F or W. D genes are given only for firm matches. The listing skips clone size in some rows; elsewhere it reads once, few, many or a size class.

J gene,D gene,V gene,clone size,CDR3 protein,CDR3 DNA
TRBJ2-1,NA,TRBV6-5,NA,CASSYEHTRYNEQFF,TGTGCCAGCAGTTACGAACACACCCGGTACAATGAGCAGTTCTTC
TRBJ2-4,NA,TRBV10-3,NA,CAISEDSPKNIQYF,TGTGCCATCAGTGAGGACAGCCCTAAAAACATTCAGTACTTC
TRBJ1-2,NA,TRBV20-1,NA,CSAPNPYGYTF,TGCAGTGCCCCCAATCCTTATGGCTACACCTTC
TRBJ2-7,TRBD2,TRBV3-1/TRBV3-2,NA,CASSQGVRSSGSYEQYF,TGTGCCAGCAGCCAAGGAGTTCGGTCTAGCGGTTCCTACGAGCAGTACTTC
TRBJ1-5,NA,TRBV11-1,NA,CASSLEGDQPQHF,TGTGCCAGCAGCTTGGAGGGGGATCAGCCCCAGCATTTT
TRBJ1-3,TRBD1,TRBV6-5,NA,CASRAQGAGNTIYF,TGTGCCAGCAGAGCACAGGGGGCTGGAAACACCATATATTTT
TRBJ1-3,NA,TRBV11-3,NA,CASSLAGSVGNTIYF,TGTGCCAGCAGCTTAGCGGGCTCCGTCGGAAACACCATATATTTT
TRBJ2-1,TRBD2,TRBV13,NA,CASSPGTSRDNEQFF,TGTGCCAGCAGCCCCGGGACTAGCAGAGACAATGAGCAGTTCTTC
TRBJ1-5,NA,TRBV6-6,NA,CASSPSQVGSNQPQHF,TGTGCCAGCAGTCCTAGCCAGGTTGGGAGCAATCAGCCCCAGCATTTT
TRBJ2-3,NA,TRBV27,once,CASSAGFLTDTQYF,TGTGCCAGCAGTGCAGGGTTTTTGACAGATACGCAGTATTTT
TRBJ1-2,NA,TRBV10-3,NA,CAISEHPGPTYGYTF,TGTGCCATCAGTGAGCACCCGGGTCCGACCTATGGCTACACCTTC
TRBJ2-7,TRBD1,TRBV28,NA,CASSSDRGGPYEQYF,TGTGCCAGCAGTTCTGACAGGGGCGGACCCTACGAGCAGTACTTC
TRBJ1-2,NA,TRBV12-3/TRBV12-4,NA,CASSGTAWGYTF,TGTGCCAGCAGCGGGACTGCCTGGGGCTACACCTTC
TRBJ2-7,NA,TRBV27,NA,CASSFSRNSYEQYF,TGTGCCAGCAGTTTTAGTAGGAACTCCTACGAGCAGTACTTC
TRBJ1-1,NA,TRBV30,NA,CAWSGWGRNTEAFF,TGTGCCTGGAGCGGGTGGGGGAGGAACACTGAAGCTTTCTTT
TRBJ2-2,NA,TRBV18,NA,CASSQSAATTMPNTGELFF,TGTGCCAGCTCACAAAGCGCCGCAACCACGATGCCGAACACCGGGGAGCTGTTTTTT
TRBJ1-2,NA,TRBV6-1,NA,CASSELQNYGYTF,TGTGCCAGCAGTGAATTACAGAACTATGGCTACACCTTC
TRBJ2-7,TRBD1,TRBV18,once,CASSLRDRAAEQYF,TGTGCCAGCTCACTCCGGGACAGGGCCGCCGAGCAGTACTTC
TRBJ2-6,NA,TRBV7-9,NA,CASGTGSVSGANVLTF,TGTGCCAGCGGGACTGGGTCGGTCTCTGGGGCCAACGTCCTGACTTTC
TRBJ1-4,NA,TRBV3-1/TRBV3-2,NA,CASSPRAEKLFF,TGTGCCAGCAGCCCTCGGGCTGAAAAACTGTTTTTT
TRBJ1-1,NA,TRBV4-3,NA,CASSLMDGNTEAFF,TGCGCCAGCAGCCTCATGGACGGAAACACTGAAGCTTTCTTT
TRBJ1-4,TRBD1,TRBV9,once,CASSLSGGNEKLFF,TGTGCCAGCTCATTATCAGGGGGAAATGAAAAACTGTTTTTT
TRBJ2-1,NA,TRBV7-3,NA,CASSPPGTRDEQFF,TGTGCCAGCAGCCCGCCCGGGACTCGGGATGAGCAGTTCTTC
TRBJ1-3,NA,TRBV5-5,NA,CASSHGQLLSGNTIYF,TGTGCCAGCAGCCATGGACAGCTCCTCTCTGGAAACACCATATATTTT
TRBJ1-4,NA,TRBV10-3,NA,CAISVAGASEKLFF,TGTGCCATCAGTGTAGCAGGGGCCTCTGAAAAACTGTTTTTT
TRBJ2-3,NA,TRBV18,NA,CASSPGGFGTDTQYF,TGTGCCAGCTCACCGGGCGGTTTTGGTACAGATACGCAGTATTTT
TRBJ2-1,NA,TRBV9,NA,CASSLQGSYNEQFF,TGTGCCAGCAGCTTACAGGGTTCCTACAATGAGCAGTTCTTC
TRBJ1-1,NA,TRBV14,NA,CASSQEGIMNTEAFF,TGTGCCAGCAGCCAAGAGGGGATCATGAACACTGAAGCTTTCTTT
TRBJ1-5,NA,TRBV7-2,NA,CASSLALTNQPQHF,TGTGCCAGCAGCTTAGCGCTGACAAATCAGCCCCAGCATTTT
TRBJ2-3,TRBD2,TRBV7-3,NA,CASSLTSGLTDTQYF,TGTGCCAGCAGCTTGACTAGCGGGTTGACAGATACGCAGTATTTT
TRBJ1-1,NA,TRBV5-1,NA,CATPPRAGPTEAFF,TGCGCCACCCCACCTCGGGCAGGGCCCACTGAAGCTTTCTTT
TRBJ2-7,NA,TRBV11-3,NA,CASSSGHRAYEQYF,TGTGCCAGCAGCTCCGGACACAGGGCATACGAGCAGTACTTC
TRBJ1-2,NA,TRBV6-5,NA,CASIGVVDYGYTF,TGTGCCAGCATCGGGGTGGTAGACTATGGCTACACCTTC
TRBJ1-1,NA,TRBV11-2,few,CASSLLRAAEAFF,TGTGCCAGCAGCTTACTTCGGGCGGCTGAAGCTTTCTTT
TRBJ1-1,NA,TRBV11-3,NA,CASSLRRRLTEAFF,TGTGCCAGCAGCTTAAGGAGACGACTAACTGAAGCTTTCTTT
TRBJ1-4,TRBD1,TRBV5-4,NA,CASSHRDRNEKLFF,TGTGCCAGCAGTCACCGGGACAGAAATGAAAAACTGTTTTTT
TRBJ2-1,NA,TRBV6-1,NA,CASSEAPGGGVGSYNEQFF,TGTGCCAGCAGTGAAGCCCCCGGGGGCGGGGTCGGTTCCTACAATGAGCAGTTCTTC
TRBJ1-2,NA,TRBV10-3,NA,CAISETGARGGYTF,TGTGCCATCAGTGAGACCGGGGCCCGCGGGGGCTACACCTTC
TRBJ2-7,NA,TRBV3-1/TRBV3-2,NA,CASSQDRRYEQYF,TGTGCCAGCAGCCAAGATCGGAGATACGAGCAGTACTTC
TRBJ1-2,NA,TRBV7-9,NA,CASSQTLGTTVEDYTF,TGTGCCAGCAGCCAGACCCTTGGGACAACTGTTGAGGACTACACCTTC
TRBJ2-1,NA,TRBV4-2,NA,CASSRPSTPPHEQFF,TGTGCCAGCAGCCGCCCCTCGACCCCCCCCCATGAGCAGTTCTTC